The T cell receptor (beta chain) under discussion was sequenced for a study of T cells in Graves' hyperthyroidism and ophthalmopathy. The CDR3 regions of TCR beta were amplified from RNA transcripts. In the first-round RT-PCR of the TCR CDR3, the HTBI primer set was used. One entry per CDR3 protein results from TCRdb running MiXCR on the multiplex PCR reads. The profile shows 500,000 to 600,000 distinct CDR3 sequences, about 43% of them singletons. The V end was cut by 2 bases, the J end by 0 bases, with 11 bases between. Germline V CDR1 and CDR2: MDHEN, SYDVKM. The CDR3 is 16 amino acids. What was sequenced was peripheral blood or thyroid tissue (not recorded which). The TCR was taken from an adult woman with Graves' disease, either hyperthyroidism or ophthalmopathy (not recorded which). V usage is TRBV28 and J usage is TRBJ1-5; D is ambiguous. CDR3 bases: TGTGCCAGCAGTTTAATCTCAAGCCTTAGCAATCAGCCCCAGCATTTT. The encoded protein is CASSLISSLSNQPQHF.